One and the same sample provided the 19 T cell receptor beta chains below, sequenced in a study of shared clonotypes between healthy human individuals. TCRdb keeps only in-frame clones here, not all; method: immunoSEQ multiplex PCR. This table holds some 2 million clones, 90% to 95% found once. Input material: naive CD4+ T cells sorted from blood. Specified subset: CD45RA+ positively selected. The receptors shown here come from a man aged 18-30 years in good health.

The chain is built from TRBV7-9 and TRBJ2-7, with 7 positions matching TRBD1. Germline V CDR1 and CDR2: SEHNR, FQNEAQ (reference sequence). CDR3 size: 15 residues. Trimming at V came to 5 bases and at J to 2 bases, leaving 9 bases not matched to a gene. DNA of the CDR3: TGTGCCAGCAGCCCCAGGTACCAGGGGGCCTACGAGCAGTACTTC. This translates into CASSPRYQGAYEQYF. The variable domain in full, with the rest retrieved from reference TRBV7-9 and TRBJ2-7, is DTGVSQNPRHKITKRGQNVTFRCDPISEHNRLYWYRQTLGQGPEFLTYFQNEAQLEKSRLLSDRFSAERPKGSFSTLEIQRTEQGDSAMYLCASSPRYQGAYEQYFGPGTRLTVT.

The V call is TRBV5-1, the J call TRBJ2-7; D is ambiguous. Looked up from germline, CDR1 is SGHRS and CDR2 is YFSETQ. The CDR3 has 15 amino acids. V lost 5 bases to trimming and J lost 4 bases, with 19 bases between them. The CDR3 sequence is CASSPVGPEGYEQYF. CDR3 coding DNA: TGCGCCAGCAGTCCTGTAGGGCCTGAAGGATACGAGCAGTACTTC.

The genes are TRBV6-1 and TRBJ2-3; D not resolved. The V gene's germline CDR1 is MNHNS and CDR2 SASEGT. V lost 2 bases and J 6 bases, leaving 21 bases between the germline ends. The CDR3 spans 17 residues. The CDR3 loop is CASSERATGQSFDTQYF. CDR3 sequence (DNA): TGTGCCAGCAGTGAAAGAGCCACCGGGCAGAGTTTCGATACGCAGTATTTT.

The chain has TRBV4-3 and TRBJ2-3, with D possibly matching TRBD2 (6 bases). The V gene lost 4 bases and the J gene lost 4 bases, with 15 bases spanning the gap. Germline values: CDR1 LGHNA, CDR2 YSLEER. The CDR3 extends over 15 amino acids. CDR3 protein: CASSPQEGGADTQYF. The CDR3 DNA follows: TGCGCCAGCAGCCCTCAAGAGGGAGGAGCAGATACGCAGTATTTT.

The chain is built from TRBV14 and TRBJ2-5; possible D gene TRBD2, 6 bases. Trimming took 0 bases from V and 4 from J, leaving 9 bases between them. The CDR3 is 14 amino acids. The germline V gene has CDR1 SGHDN and CDR2 FVKESK. The CDR3 nucleotides read TGTGCCAGCAGCCAAGATAGGAGGGGAGAGACCCAGTACTTC. Translating gives CASSQDRRGETQYF.

This chain uses TRBV5-1 with TRBJ2-1, with 7 positions matching TRBD2. Germline CDR1 reads SGHRS; CDR2 reads YFSETQ. Unmatched junction bases numbered 8, after V lost 6 bases and J lost 8 bases. The CDR3 has 13 residues. CDR3 DNA sequence: TGCGCCAGCAAGGCGGGAGTGGGGGATGAGCAGTTCTTC. Amino acids: CASKAGVGDEQFF.

The genes are TRBV5-1 and TRBJ2-5; perhaps TRBD2 as D (5 bases). The germline V gene has CDR1 SGHRS and CDR2 YFSETQ. Trimming stripped 4 bases from V and 5 bases from J, with 9 bases between. The CDR3 length is 12 residues. This CDR3 is CASSPSTETQYF. For the CDR3, the DNA is TGCGCCAGCAGCCCTAGCACCGAGACCCAGTACTTC.

The J gene is TRBJ1-6, the V gene TRBV5-6; 8 nucleotides line up with TRBD1. The CDR3 spans 15 residues. The V gene's germline CDR1 is SGHDT and CDR2 YYEEEE. V trimming: 0 bases; J trimming: 4 bases; junction bases outside the gene matches: 0. CDR3 sequence: CASSLGDRYNSPLHF. The DNA of the CDR3 is TGTGCCAGCAGCTTGGGGGACAGGTATAATTCACCCCTCCACTTT.

J is TRBJ1-5 and V is TRBV25-1; D is unresolved. Germline lookup yields CDR1 MGHDK and CDR2 SYGVNS. V was shortened by 0 bases and J by 10 bases, with 7 bases between the two germline ends. The CDR3 loop spans 12 amino acids. The CDR3: CASSEYGGPQHF. The CDR3 DNA reads as TGTGCCAGCAGTGAATATGGTGGCCCCCAGCATTTT.

The V gene is TRBV29-1, the J gene TRBJ1-5; TRBD1 matches at 7 bases. CDR3 length equals 13 residues. Germline V lookup: CDR1 SQVTM, CDR2 ANQGSEA. Unmatched junction bases numbered 6, after V lost 6 bases and J lost 4 bases. The CDR3 DNA is TGCAGCGTGATAACAGGGGATAATCAGCCCCAGCATTTT. Protein: CSVITGDNQPQHF.

The chain is built from TRBV5-1 and TRBJ1-6; no clear D. Trimming pared 5 bases from V and 0 bases from J, leaving 15 bases between. The CDR3 sequence is 17 residues long. Germline V gene data show CDR1 as SGHRS and CDR2 as YFSETQ. CDR3 region: CASSYSESRSYNSPLHF. The CDR3 coding sequence is TGCGCCAGCAGTTACTCAGAATCCCGCTCCTATAATTCACCCCTCCACTTT.

The rearrangement uses TRBV29-1 and TRBJ2-3; D is undetermined. Germline V gene data show CDR1 as SQVTM and CDR2 as ANQGSEA. There are 13 residues in the CDR3. The V gene lost 7 bases and the J gene lost 3 bases, with 14 bases spanning the gap. In DNA, the CDR3 is TGCAGCGCCTGCGAGGCACGGACAGATACGCAGTATTTT. Protein sequence: CSACEARTDTQYF.

Notes on this clone: Other DNA sequences of this sample code for an identical CDR3. The V and J genes are TRBV7-2 and TRBJ1-4, with TRBD1 matching 8 bases. There are 15 residues in the CDR3. The V and J ends lost 1 base and 5 bases, in that order; junction bases with no gene match: 3. The germline CDR1 and CDR2 sequences are SGHTA and FQGNSA. CDR3 nucleotide sequence: TGTGCCAGCAGCTTAGGGACAGGGAGGAATGAAAAACTGTTTTTT. Protein product: CASSLGTGRNEKLFF.

The chain carries TRBV6-6 and TRBJ2-3; D gene uncertain. The CDR3 consists of 14 residues. Trimming removed 5 bases at V and 4 bases at J, with 13 bases between. Germline values: CDR1 MNHNY, CDR2 SVGAGI (reference sequence). CDR3: CASSSYVDPDTQYF. In nucleotides, the CDR3 is TGTGCCAGCAGTAGTTACGTGGACCCAGATACGCAGTATTTT.

This clone appeared a single time. CDR3 bases: TGTGCCACCGGGGCATTTAATGAAAAACTGTTTTTT. Amino acid sequence: CATGAFNEKLFF. The genes are TRBV5-6 and TRBJ1-4, with D perhaps matching TRBD1 (5 bases). Trimming shortened V by 9 bases and J by 4 bases, and 10 bases separated the two germline ends. Germline V gene lookup returns CDR1 SGHDT and CDR2 YYEEEE. The CDR3 has 12 amino acids.

The chain uses TRBV7-3 and TRBJ2-3; 8 bases fit TRBD2. The junction had 6 bases not matched to a gene; V was cut back by 5 bases and J by 2 bases. Germline CDR1 is SGHTA and CDR2 is FQGTGA. The CDR3 length is 15 residues. The chain's CDR3 is CASSPIAGNTDTQYF. The CDR3 region has the DNA TGTGCCAGCAGCCCAATAGCGGGGAACACAGATACGCAGTATTTT.

Comment on this clone: At the DNA level, this CDR3 is encoded by other sequences in the same sample as well. The CDR3 here is CASSLGTGGTDTQYF. The DNA of the CDR3 is TGCGCCAGCAGCTTGGGAACAGGGGGCACAGATACGCAGTATTTT. The genes are TRBV5-1 and TRBJ2-3, with 7 bases lining up with TRBD1. The V and J ends lost 0 bases and 1 base, in that order; junction bases with no gene match: 2. In germline, CDR1 is SGHRS, CDR2 YFSETQ. The CDR3 has 15 amino acids.

The V and J genes are TRBV6-5 and TRBJ2-7, with D perhaps assigned TRBD1 or TRBD2 (5 bases each). V was trimmed by 5 bases and J by 4 bases, leaving 9 bases between them. Germline assignment: CDR1 MNHEY and CDR2 SVGAGI. The length of the CDR3 is 12 residues. CDR3 sequence (DNA): TGTGCCAGCAGTAGGGACCAATACGAGCAGTACTTC. It translates to CASSRDQYEQYF.

The chain combines TRBV7-2 with TRBJ2-7; TRBD1 matches 7 bases. The CDR3 sequence is 13 residues long. V lost 4 bases to trimming and J lost 3 bases; unmatched junction nucleotides: 3. From germline, CDR1 is SGHTA and CDR2 FQGNSA. CDR3 nucleotides: TGTGCCAGCAGCTCCGGACAGGTCTACGAGCAGTACTTC. Its protein is CASSSGQVYEQYF. Variable domain in full (rest from reference TRBV7-2 and TRBJ2-7): GAGVSQSPSNKVTEKGKDVELRCDPISGHTALYWYRQSLGQGLEFLIYFQGNSAPDKSGLPSDRFSAERTGGSVSTLTIQRTQQEDSAVYLCASSSGQVYEQYFGPGTRLTVT.